The 20 T cell receptor beta chains in this list originate from one sample, sequenced in a study of blood T cell repertoires in COVID-19. TCRdb's table, derived via immunoSEQ multiplex PCR, lists solely in-frame clones and lacks some. The sample shows 250,000 to 400,000 clones, around 90% of them seen only once. Sequencing was carried out using peripheral blood. The source of these receptors is a middle-aged man with active or convalescent COVID-19.

CDR3 DNA sequence: TGCGCCAGCAGCCCGACAGGGATTGCAACTAATGAAAAACTGTTTTTT. Its protein product is CASSPTGIATNEKLFF. V and J are TRBV5-1 and TRBJ1-4; 7 bases map to TRBD1. Per the germline V gene, CDR1 is SGHRS and CDR2 is YFSETQ. V was pared by 4 bases and J by 0 bases, with 6 bases of the junction left unmatched. CDR3 length equals 16 residues.

The CDR3 loop reads CASSYGWRDTEAFF. CDR3 sequence (DNA): TGTGCCAGCAGTTACGGGTGGAGGGACACTGAAGCTTTCTTT. The chain carries TRBV6-5 and TRBJ1-1, with D hard to call. Germline V gene lookup returns CDR1 MNHEY and CDR2 SVGAGI. V was trimmed by 2 bases and J by 3 bases, leaving 10 bases between them. The CDR3 is made up of 14 amino acids.

The genes are TRBV9 and TRBJ1-4, with a tentative D call TRBD1 (5 bases). Looked up from germline, CDR1 is SGDLS and CDR2 is YYNGEE. The CDR3 has 15 amino acids. Trimming pared 3 bases from V and 7 bases from J, leaving 16 bases between. CDR3 nucleotide sequence: TGTGCCAGCAGCGGTAGCGGGGGTCATGGTGAAAAACTGTTTTTT. Its translation is CASSGSGGHGEKLFF.

V is TRBV6-2 or TRBV6-3 and J is TRBJ1-4; maybe TRBD1 (6 bases). Germline V gene lookup returns CDR1 MNHEY and CDR2 SVGEGT. The CDR3 spans 15 residues. Trimming removed 4 bases from V and 7 bases from J, with 16 bases in between. DNA of the CDR3: TGTGCCAGCAGTTTCCGCAGGGGAGTAGGTGAAAAACTGTTTTTT. Its protein is CASSFRRGVGEKLFF.

The gene calls are TRBV4-1 and TRBJ1-5; no reliable D call. The germline V gene has CDR1 MGHRA and CDR2 YSYEKL. Trimming left V 0 bases short and J 0 bases short, with 12 bases between. The CDR3 extends over 17 amino acids. Here the CDR3 reads CASSQDWARNSNQPQHF. CDR3 nucleotide sequence: TGCGCCAGCAGCCAAGATTGGGCCCGAAATAGCAATCAGCCCCAGCATTTT.

The chain recombines TRBV5-1 with TRBJ2-3; D gene uncertain. The germline V gene has CDR1 SGHRS and CDR2 YFSETQ. The CDR3 spans 14 residues. V lost 3 bases, J lost 3 bases, and 11 bases lay in between. The CDR3 nucleotides read TGCGCCAGCAGCTCCCGACAACATACAGATACGCAGTATTTT. Its translation is CASSSRQHTDTQYF.

This chain joins TRBV5-1 and TRBJ2-3; a possible D gene is TRBD2 (5 bases). The V gene lost 0 bases and the J gene lost 4 bases, with 9 bases spanning the gap. CDR1 and CDR2 (germline): SGHRS, YFSETQ. The CDR3 loop spans 14 amino acids. CDR3 DNA sequence: TGCGCCAGCAGCTTGGCCGGGGTCGCAGATACGCAGTATTTT. Translated: CASSLAGVADTQYF.

The J gene is TRBJ1-2, the V gene TRBV18; a weak D match, TRBD1 (5 bases). With 1 base removed from V and 4 bases from J, the gap between germline ends came to 7 bases. Germline CDR1 KGHSH, CDR2 LQKENI. The CDR3 contains 13 residues. CDR3 sequence: CASSPRGGYGYTF. In DNA form, the CDR3 reads TGTGCCAGCTCACCACGGGGGGGCTATGGCTACACCTTC.

This chain uses TRBV9 with TRBJ2-7, with 12 nucleotides matching TRBD2. V lost 0 bases to trimming and J lost 7 bases; unmatched junction nucleotides: 2. Germline CDR1 is SGDLS and CDR2 is YYNGEE. This CDR3 spans 14 amino acids. For the CDR3, the DNA is TGTGCCAGCAGCGTAGGACTAGCGGGAGAAGAGCAGTACTTC. Amino acids: CASSVGLAGEEQYF.

This chain uses TRBV12-3 or TRBV12-4 with TRBJ1-6; D is perhaps TRBD1 (6 bases). Trimming took off 6 bases at V and 7 bases at J, with 7 bases between the two ends. The CDR3 has 12 residues. DNA of the CDR3: TGTGCCAGCAGGGGACACAATTCACCCCTCCACTTT. Its translation is CASRGHNSPLHF.

This clone turned up a few times. This rearrangement joins TRBV12-3 or TRBV12-4 to TRBJ1-2; D is possibly TRBD1 (5 bases). Trimming took off 7 bases at V and 0 bases at J, with 9 bases between the two ends. The CDR3 spans 13 residues. The CDR3 DNA is TGTGCCAGCACCGAACAGGCTAACTATGGCTACACCTTC. Amino acid sequence: CASTEQANYGYTF.

V usage is TRBV19 and J usage is TRBJ1-4; D gene uncertain. This CDR3 contains 13 residues. Looked up from germline, CDR1 is LNHDA and CDR2 is SQIVND (reference sequence). Trimming stripped 7 bases from V and 0 bases from J, with 6 bases between. The CDR3: CASTFATNEKLFF. CDR3 bases: TGTGCCAGTACCTTTGCAACTAATGAAAAACTGTTTTTT.

V usage is TRBV27 and J usage is TRBJ2-5, with D maybe TRBD2 (5 bases). CDR1 and CDR2 (germline): MNHEY, SMNVEV (reference sequence). Trimming took off 7 bases at V and 5 bases at J, with 11 bases between the two ends. There are 12 residues in the CDR3. The CDR3 spells CASTGRDETQYF. The CDR3 DNA reads as TGTGCCAGCACGGGAAGGGATGAGACCCAGTACTTC.

CDR3 sequence (DNA): TGTGCCAGCAGTTTCCTAACAGGGGGAGGCTACACCTTC. Translation gives CASSFLTGGGYTF. This rearrangement joins TRBV27 to TRBJ1-2; 8 bases line up with TRBD1. Germline lookup yields CDR1 MNHEY and CDR2 SMNVEV (reference sequence). CDR3 size: 13 residues. With V trimmed by 3 bases and J by 8 bases, 5 bases remained unmatched.

On this clone itself: Mismatch with germline at one junction end may stem from a read error. The chain links TRBV7-7 to TRBJ2-3, with D possibly matching TRBD2 (5 bases). The CDR3 is made up of 14 amino acids. CDR1 and CDR2 from the germline V gene are SSHAT and FNYEAQ (reference sequence). CDR3 in amino acids: CASSLAGGTDTQYF. The CDR3 nucleotides read TGTGCTAGCAGCCTAGCAGGCGGGACAGATACGCAGTATTTT.

The chain has TRBV28 and TRBJ2-1; 13 nucleotides align to TRBD2. Germline loops: CDR1 MDHEN, CDR2 SYDVKM. V was pared by 3 bases and J by 15 bases, with 17 bases of the junction left unmatched. The CDR3 is made up of 17 amino acids. The CDR3 DNA reads TGTGCCAGCAGTTTCCACAATCAAGTACTAGCGGGAGGGCCTCCGTTCTTC. This encodes CASSFHNQVLAGGPPFF. Complete variable domain (other parts from reference TRBV28 and TRBJ2-1): DVKVTQSSRYLVKRTGEKVFLECVQDMDHENMFWYRQDPGLGLRLIYFSYDVKMKEKGDIPEGYSVSREKKERFSLILESASTNQTSMYLCASSFHNQVLAGGPPFFGPGTRLTVL.

This clone occurred once. The chain uses TRBV7-3 and TRBJ2-1; 8 bases align to TRBD2. Germline assignment: CDR1 SGHTA and CDR2 FQGTGA. The trim removed 3 bases at V and 9 bases at J, leaving 16 bases unmatched. CDR3 size: 17 residues. As DNA, the CDR3 is TGTGCCAGCAGCTTTTTTTACGGTCAGGTAGCGGGAATTGAGCAGTTCTTC. Translating it yields CASSFFYGQVAGIEQFF.

The gene calls are TRBV7-2 and TRBJ2-4; 7 bases are shared with TRBD1. Germline assignment: CDR1 SGHTA and CDR2 FQGNSA. The CDR3 totals 15 residues. Trimming removed 4 bases from V and 2 bases from J; junction bases left unmatched: 5. The CDR3 loop reads CASSSIQGPKNIQYF. CDR3 DNA: TGTGCCAGCAGCTCTATACAGGGGCCCAAAAACATTCAGTACTTC.

This sequence joins TRBV10-3 and TRBJ2-7; D is undetermined. The CDR3 length is 12 residues. CDR1 and CDR2 (germline): ENHRY, SYGVKD. Trimming took off 4 bases at V and 3 bases at J, with 7 bases between the two ends. The CDR3 sequence: CAISVLGYEQYF. As DNA, the CDR3 is TGTGCCATCAGTGTGCTAGGCTACGAGCAGTACTTC.

The chain joins TRBV19 to TRBJ2-3; tentative D call: TRBD1 (5 bases). This CDR3 is 14 amino acids long. V lost 3 bases and J lost 5, with 12 bases in between. CDR1 and CDR2 (germline): LNHDA, SQIVND (reference sequence). CDR3: CASSMAKRGDTQYF. The CDR3 nucleotides read TGTGCCAGTAGTATGGCGAAAAGGGGAGATACGCAGTATTTT.